This is a list of T cell receptor beta chains from one sample in a study of blood T cell repertoires in COVID-19. Repertoires were generated with immunoSEQ multiplex PCR, while TCRdb's copy carries only in-frame clones and drops some. The data show fewer than 35,000 clones, 87% seen once. The material sequenced was peripheral blood. These receptors came from a man between 45 and 60 years old with active or convalescent COVID-19. The conserved cysteine and the conserved F or W are not part of the CDR3 here.

>TRBV15|TRBJ1-1
ATSRHTGGAF
>TRBV7-6|TRBJ1-1
ASSFSENTEAF
>TRBV5-1|TRBJ2-7
ASSLGRGLFEQY
>TRBV28|TRBJ1-5
ASSFRHRVLQPQH
>TRBV27|TRBJ2-2
ASSLARGTGELF
>TRBV5-1|TRBJ1-1
ASSVRQGAGMNTEAF
>TRBV7-8|TRBJ2-3
ASSLVTGREADTQY
>TRBV7-2|TRBJ2-5
ASSLQSGTGLRETQY
>TRBV18|TRBJ1-4
ASSPQGQGNEKLF
>TRBV5-5|TRBJ2-7
ASSQQGRGPSSYEQY
>TRBV28|TRBJ2-6
ASSGHRESGANVLT
>TRBV29-1|TRBJ2-5
SSLWAGGQETQY
>TRBV10-3|TRBJ1-1
AISEIPGGTEAF
>TRBV5-6|TRBJ1-1
ASSFGTGKLYAEAF
>TRBV28|TRBJ2-2
ASRVRVGPGELF
>TRBV19|TRBJ2-3
ASSTPTGYSTDTQY
>TRBV20-1|TRBJ2-3
SASLTDTQY
>TRBV11-2|TRBJ2-7
ASSSASGWKLEQY
>TRBV29-1|TRBJ1-3
SVEVGWGVGNTIY
>TRBV7-9|TRBJ2-2
ASSPTSGNPGELF
>TRBV4-1|TRBJ2-3
ASSPGEDTQY
>TRBV5-1|TRBJ2-1
ASSTGTSGNYNEQF
>TRBV7-9|TRBJ2-7
ASSLASGTLSEQY
>TRBV7-8|TRBJ2-5
ASSLKGGLRDRETQY
>TRBV20-1|TRBJ2-7
SASAGGTSGEQY
>TRBV6-5|TRBJ1-6
ASSYGGQGGMPLH
>TRBV5-1|TRBJ2-6
ASSPGTGSGANVLT
>TRBV7-2|TRBJ2-3
ASSLAPGSSVTDTQY
>TRBV5-4|TRBJ2-3
ASSLGQGLGNTQY
>TRBV6-2/TRBV6-3|TRBJ1-2
ASSTTGGVGYT
>TRBV3-1/TRBV3-2|TRBJ2-1
ATTPGLANYNEQF
>TRBV6-5|TRBJ1-2
ASRARGRVGGYT
>TRBV5-1|TRBJ2-3
ASSLAMAGGPDTQY
>TRBV29-1|TRBJ2-3
SVDGQGVTDTQY
>TRBV7-9|TRBJ2-3
ASSLLPGTRRGTDTQY
>TRBV18|TRBJ1-5
ASSLRGALQPQH
>TRBV30|TRBJ1-2
ALPDRGDGYT
>TRBV9|TRBJ2-1
ASRPPSSGRAFEQF
>TRBV7-8|TRBJ2-7
ASSFIAGNYQTYEQY
>TRBV7-2|TRBJ2-2
ASSPIAGNTGELF
>TRBV18|TRBJ1-4
ASSPTAEKLF
>TRBV19|TRBJ2-4
ASSIGRNIQY
>TRBV5-1|TRBJ2-7
ASNPEPTGEQY
>TRBV4-1|TRBJ2-7
ASSQDPGTRLYEQY
>TRBV4-3|TRBJ2-7
ASSQIGRVYEQY
>TRBV4-3|TRBJ2-7
ASSQDWGRLAGGHEQY
>TRBV4-3|TRBJ2-3
ASSQLPGEGDTQY
>TRBV4-1|TRBJ2-7
ASSRVTGTSYEQY
>TRBV12-3/TRBV12-4|TRBJ2-3
ASSLSRDTQY
>TRBV19|TRBJ2-7
ASSRGLAGVRTYEQY
>TRBV6-2/TRBV6-3|TRBJ1-1
ASSYIGGNTEAF
>TRBV7-4|TRBJ2-3
ASSLGTSGSLGSTDTQY
>TRBV27|TRBJ1-5
ASSPRTGTSNQPQH
>TRBV4-3|TRBJ2-2
ASSQDFTSGRLTGELF
>TRBV5-6|TRBJ2-2
ASSPGSGELF
>TRBV30|TRBJ1-6
AWSARMRYNSPLH